Below are 26 T cell receptor beta chains sequenced from a single sample in a study of blood T cells in healthy people across ages (dated by TCRdb to between 2014 and 2017). The protocol used for the library was 5' RACE. Sequencing took place on an Illumina HiSeq 2500. A second PCR of roughly 7 to 11 cycles was run with a J-beta primer mix and a sample-barcoded 5' primer. The public reads were run again by TCRdb, first through fastp at Q25 and then through MiXCR, and only productive beta chains were kept. All rows with the same CDR3 protein become a single entry with the most common DNA and genes. In all, the sample holds 380,000 or so distinct CDR3 sequences, and approximately 47% of those were seen once. The ten largest clones add up to roughly 51% of the sample. The sample taken for sequencing was blood. The receptors were gathered from a man between 60 and 70 years old in good health.

The rearrangement links TRBV6-4 to TRBJ2-5, with D perhaps matching TRBD2 (7 bases). V was cut by 9 bases and J by 5 bases, with 19 bases left in between. The CDR3 runs 14 residues. The germline V gene has CDR1 MRHNA and CDR2 SNTAGT. The CDR3: CARQGAGVAETQYF. The DNA for the CDR3 is TGTGCCAGACAGGGTGCGGGAGTAGCTGAGACCCAGTACTTC.

V gene TRBV12-3 or TRBV12-4 combines with J gene TRBJ2-4; no definite D call. TRBJ2-7 explains the end of the DNA better; the J call may be wrong. This CDR3 is built from 13 residues. The CDR3 DNA follows: TGTGCCAGCAGTTTAAGTCTAACCTACGAGCAGTACTTC. Translating gives CASSLSLTYEQYF.

The V call is TRBV5-1, the J call TRBJ2-1, with D tentatively TRBD1 (5 bases). The germline CDR1 and CDR2 sequences are SGHRS and YFSETQ. V was clipped by 1 base and J by 8 bases, with 16 bases between them. This CDR3 comprises 15 residues. CDR3 region: CASSLTQNRYDEQFF. The CDR3 nucleotides are TGCGCCAGCAGCTTGACACAGAACAGGTACGATGAGCAGTTCTTC.

This chain links TRBV7-2 with TRBJ2-7; D unresolved. Germline values: CDR1 SGHTA, CDR2 FQGNSA. V lost 6 bases and J 4 bases, leaving 13 bases between the germline ends. The CDR3 runs 13 residues. CDR3 nucleotides: TGTGCCAGCAGTCCCCTGGACGGGTACGAGCAGTACTTC. Translation: CASSPLDGYEQYF.

A few counts support this clonotype. This chain connects TRBV7-2 to TRBJ1-2; 9 bases agree with TRBD1. V lost 5 bases and J lost 6; bases outside the gene matches: 10. There are 15 residues in the CDR3. Germline V gene sequence: CDR1 SGHTA, CDR2 FQGNSA. CDR3 loop: CASSATRGQGDGYTF. The CDR3 DNA is TGTGCCAGCAGCGCCACCCGGGGACAGGGAGATGGCTACACCTTC.

This sequence joins TRBV5-1 and TRBJ2-5, with 9 bases matching TRBD2. This CDR3 is built from 16 residues. From germline, CDR1 is SGHRS and CDR2 YFSETQ. The ends lost 1 base at V and 11 bases at J; junction bases unmatched: 15. The CDR3 bases are TGCGCCAGCAGCTTGCCAAGGACTAGCGACTACAATGAGCAGTACTTC. This codes for CASSLPRTSDYNEQYF.

CDR3: CATSRDPFPLAERTQETQYF. CDR3 nucleotides: TGTGCCACCAGCAGAGACCCATTCCCACTCGCCGAGCGGACACAAGAGACCCAGTACTTC. The chain combines TRBV15 with TRBJ2-5; either TRBD1 or TRBD2 may fit D (5 bases each). Trimming removed 0 bases from V and 2 bases from J, with 25 bases in between. CDR1 is LNHNV and CDR2 is YYDKDF in the germline V gene (reference sequence). The CDR3 runs 20 residues.

The genes are TRBV18 and TRBJ2-1, with TRBD1 matching 9 bases. Germline V gives CDR1 KGHSH, CDR2 LQKENI. Trimming at V came to 8 bases and at J to 6 bases, leaving 11 bases not matched to a gene. The CDR3 is made up of 15 amino acids. CDR3 in DNA: TGTGCCAGCCTTACCGGGACAGGGAATGTCAATGAGCAGTTCTTC. This gives the protein CASLTGTGNVNEQFF.

In its sample, this clonotype was seen a few times. The chain links TRBV20-1 to TRBJ2-3; 12 bases line up with TRBD2. Trimming removed 0 bases from V and 1 base from J; junction bases left unmatched: 5. Germline V gene lookup returns CDR1 DFQATT and CDR2 SNEGSKA (reference sequence). The CDR3 totals 17 residues. The chain's CDR3 is CSARDFRTSGGTDTQYF. CDR3 nucleotides: TGCAGTGCTAGAGATTTTCGGACTAGCGGGGGCACAGATACGCAGTATTTT.

In its sample, this clonotype was seen a few times. V usage is TRBV2 and J usage is TRBJ2-7; maybe TRBD2 (6 bases). Germline V lookup: CDR1 SNHLY, CDR2 FYNNEI. CDR3 length: 14 residues. V lost 3 bases and J lost 4, with 13 bases in between. In nucleotides, the CDR3 is TGTGCCAGCAGTGAGTCGGGGGTGCTGTACGAGCAGTACTTC. This encodes CASSESGVLYEQYF. Variable domain in full (rest from reference TRBV2 and TRBJ2-7): EPEVTQTPSHQVTQMGQEVILRCVPISNHLYFYWYRQILGQKVEFLVSFYNNEISEKSEIFDDQFSVERPDGSNFTLKIRSTKLEDSAMYFCASSESGVLYEQYFGPGTRLTVT.

The chain recombines TRBV7-2 with TRBJ2-5; D remains ambiguous. V shed 1 base and J shed 11 bases, with 26 bases lying between them. The CDR3 consists of 17 residues. Germline lookup yields CDR1 SGHTA and CDR2 FQGNSA. In DNA form, the CDR3 reads TGTGCCAGCAGCTTAGTATTGGTAGGCATATCCTACAATGAGCAGTACTTC. Residues: CASSLVLVGISYNEQYF.

The chain recombines TRBV7-2 with TRBJ2-4; TRBD1 agrees at 8 bases. V shed 5 bases, J shed 8 bases, and the junction held 17 bases outside the gene matches. Germline CDR1 reads SGHTA; CDR2 reads FQGNSA. The CDR3 totals 17 residues. The CDR3 here is CASSPRRTGLGTDIQYF. The CDR3 DNA reads TGTGCCAGCAGCCCGCGGCGGACAGGGTTGGGGACGGACATTCAGTACTTC.

The chain joins TRBV20-1 to TRBJ2-3, with 14 bases aligning to TRBD2. V trimming: 6 bases; J trimming: 5 bases; junction bases outside the gene matches: 7. CDR3 length: 15 amino acids. Per germline, CDR1 DFQATT and CDR2 SNEGSKA (reference sequence). CDR3 DNA: TGCAGTGCCCGGACTAGCGGGGGGCGTGGAGATACGCAGTATTTT. It specifies CSARTSGGRGDTQYF.

This clonotype was counted at least ten times. A much more abundant neighbour one base away suggests this may be a read error. CDR3 coding DNA: TGCAGCGTCGCAAGGAGCTCCTACAATGAGCAGTACTTC. Protein sequence: CSVARSSYNEQYF. V and J are TRBV29-1 and TRBJ2-1; D is uncertain. The J call may be mistaken, given a closer DNA end match to TRBJ2-7. This CDR3 has 13 amino acids. Germline CDR1 reads SQVTM; CDR2 reads ANQGSEA.

The CDR3 reads CSASGLAGVGYEQFF. In DNA form, the CDR3 reads TGCAGTGCTTCGGGACTAGCGGGAGTGGGCTATGAGCAGTTCTTC. The V gene is TRBV20-1, the J gene TRBJ2-1, with 14 bases identical to TRBD2. CDR3 length: 15 residues. Germline V lookup: CDR1 DFQATT, CDR2 SNEGSKA (reference sequence). Losses at the gene ends were 5 bases for V and 8 bases for J; bases not matched to a gene: 8.

The V gene is TRBV29-1, the J gene TRBJ1-2; no clear D. The V end lost 0 bases, the J end lost 8 bases, and 13 bases lay between the germline ends. This CDR3 spans 13 amino acids. Germline V gene lookup returns CDR1 SQVTM and CDR2 ANQGSEA. The CDR3 region is CSVEEWPERGYTF. CDR3 DNA sequence: TGCAGCGTTGAAGAATGGCCGGAACGGGGCTACACCTTC.

This clonotype was detected once. An end of the junction differs from the germline gene, which may be a read error. The chain couples TRBV27 to TRBJ2-1; 10 nucleotides match TRBD2. There are 15 residues in the CDR3. Germline CDR1 MNHEY, CDR2 SMNVEV (reference sequence). Here the CDR3 reads CASSRTSGSYNGQFF. In DNA form, the CDR3 reads TGTGCCAGCAGTCGGACTAGCGGATCCTACAATGGGCAGTTCTTC.

This clonotype was picked up one time. The gene calls are TRBV9 and TRBJ2-4; 11 bases are shared with TRBD2. The J call may be in error: the DNA end matches TRBJ2-5 better. Per germline, CDR1 SGDLS and CDR2 YYNGEE. CDR3 length equals 17 residues. Here the CDR3 DNA reads TGTGCCAGCAGCGCCCCGGGGACTAGCGGACCTCAAGAGACCCAGTACTTC. As protein: CASSAPGTSGPQETQYF.

The rearrangement joins TRBV29-1 to TRBJ2-7, with 10 bases fitting TRBD2. Germline V gives CDR1 SQVTM, CDR2 ANQGSEA. This CDR3 has 13 residues. The J segment lost 0 bases and the V segment lost 6 bases, leaving 2 bases of the junction unmatched. Here the CDR3 reads CSVASGSSYEQYF. For the CDR3, the DNA is TGCAGCGTGGCTAGCGGGAGCTCCTACGAGCAGTACTTC.

V usage is TRBV9 and J usage is TRBJ2-7; 9 nucleotides agree with TRBD2. This CDR3 has 15 residues. In germline, CDR1 is SGDLS, CDR2 YYNGEE. Trimming took 3 bases from V and 7 from J; bases not matched to a gene: 11. The CDR3 region has the DNA TGTGCCAGCAGCGATAGCGGGGGACCGTACAATGAGCAGTACTTC. It is translated as CASSDSGGPYNEQYF.

This clonotype showed up just a few times. The genes are TRBV27 and TRBJ1-4; D possibly corresponds to TRBD1 (6 bases). This CDR3 has 17 residues. Deletions cut 1 base from V and 1 base from J, with 13 bases between. The germline CDR1 and CDR2 sequences are MNHEY and SMNVEV (reference sequence). The CDR3 protein is CASSLLAGVGTNEKLFF. CDR3 DNA: TGTGCCAGCAGTTTATTGGCAGGGGTGGGAACTAATGAAAAACTGTTTTTT.

The CDR3 DNA reads as TGCAGCGTTACCGGGGGGAACTATGGCTACACCTTC. As protein: CSVTGGNYGYTF. The V and J genes are TRBV29-1 and TRBJ1-2, with a weak D call TRBD1 (5 bases). CDR3 length: 12 residues. Germline V gene lookup returns CDR1 SQVTM and CDR2 ANQGSEA. The V gene lost 5 bases and the J gene lost 2 bases, with 9 bases spanning the gap.

The chain combines TRBV2 with TRBJ2-1, with TRBD2 matching over 7 bases. The ends lost 4 bases at V and 4 bases at J; junction bases unmatched: 16. Germline-derived CDR1 and CDR2 are SNHLY and FYNNEI. The CDR3 has 18 amino acids. The CDR3: CASSALPRGSLRYNEQFF. Here the CDR3 DNA reads TGTGCCAGCAGTGCTCTCCCGCGGGGGAGCCTTAGGTACAATGAGCAGTTCTTC.

This clonotype was detected only a few times. The CDR3 region has the DNA TGTGCCAGCAGCGTATCCACGGGAGCCGGCGAGACCCAGTACTTC. Protein sequence: CASSVSTGAGETQYF. The chain combines TRBV9 with TRBJ2-5; D possibly corresponds to TRBD2 (6 bases). There are 15 residues in the CDR3. In germline, CDR1 is SGDLS, CDR2 YYNGEE. The V end was cut by 1 base, the J end by 5 bases, with 15 bases between. Using reference TRBV9 and TRBJ2-5 for the parts outside the CDR3, the full variable domain is DSGVTQTPKHLITATGQRVTLRCSPRSGDLSVYWYQQSLDQGLQFLIQYYNGEERAKGNILERFSAQQFPDLHSELNLSSLELGDSALYFCASSVSTGAGETQYFGPGTRLLVL.

The J gene is TRBJ1-6, the V gene TRBV12-3 or TRBV12-4; unclear D gene. This CDR3 has 14 residues. Deletions cut 3 bases from V and 7 bases from J, with 10 bases between. CDR3 DNA: TGTGCCAGCAGTTTCGGGCAGCCAAATTCACCCCTCCACTTT. Translated, it gives CASSFGQPNSPLHF.

The CDR3 DNA is TGTGCCAGCAGCTTAGTTATCAGCGGAGAGACCCAGTACTTC. Its translation: CASSLVISGETQYF. The chain links TRBV7-2 to TRBJ2-5; possible D gene TRBD2, 5 bases. Trimming stripped 1 base from V and 4 bases from J, with 10 bases between. This CDR3 has 14 amino acids. Germline assignment: CDR1 SGHTA and CDR2 FQGNSA. The whole variable domain, filled in from reference TRBV7-2 and TRBJ2-5, reads GAGVSQSPSNKVTEKGKDVELRCDPISGHTALYWYRQSLGQGLEFLIYFQGNSAPDKSGLPSDRFSAERTGGSVSTLTIQRTQQEDSAVYLCASSLVISGETQYFGPGTRLLVL.